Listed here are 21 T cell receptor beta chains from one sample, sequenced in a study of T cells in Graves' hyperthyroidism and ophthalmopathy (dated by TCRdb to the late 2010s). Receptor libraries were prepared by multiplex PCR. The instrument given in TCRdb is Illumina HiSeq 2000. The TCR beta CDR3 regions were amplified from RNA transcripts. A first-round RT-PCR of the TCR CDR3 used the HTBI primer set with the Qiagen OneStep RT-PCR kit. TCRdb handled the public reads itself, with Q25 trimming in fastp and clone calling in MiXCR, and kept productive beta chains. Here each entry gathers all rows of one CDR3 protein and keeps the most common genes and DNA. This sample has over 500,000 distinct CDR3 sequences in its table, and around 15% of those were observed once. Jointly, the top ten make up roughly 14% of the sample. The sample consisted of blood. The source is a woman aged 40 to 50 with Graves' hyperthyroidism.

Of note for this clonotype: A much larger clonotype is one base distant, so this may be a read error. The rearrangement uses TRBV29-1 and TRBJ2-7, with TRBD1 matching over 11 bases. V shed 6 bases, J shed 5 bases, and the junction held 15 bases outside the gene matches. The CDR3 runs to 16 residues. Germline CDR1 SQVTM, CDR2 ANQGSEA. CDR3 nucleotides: TGCAGCGTCCTGTCGGCCGGGACAGGGGGAAGGCACGAGCAGTACTTC. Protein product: CSVLSAGTGGRHEQYF.

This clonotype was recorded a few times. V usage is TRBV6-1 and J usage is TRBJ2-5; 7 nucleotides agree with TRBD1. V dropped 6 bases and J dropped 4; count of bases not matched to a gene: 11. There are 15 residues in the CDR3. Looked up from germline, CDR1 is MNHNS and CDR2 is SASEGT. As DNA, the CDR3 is TGTGCCAGCAGAGACACAGGGGAACGAGGAGAGACCCAGTACTTC. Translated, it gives CASRDTGERGETQYF.

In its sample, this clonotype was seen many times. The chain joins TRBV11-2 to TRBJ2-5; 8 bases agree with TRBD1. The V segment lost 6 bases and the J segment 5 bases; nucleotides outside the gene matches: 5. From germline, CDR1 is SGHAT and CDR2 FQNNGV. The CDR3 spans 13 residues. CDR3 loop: CASRQGVGETQYF. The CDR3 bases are TGTGCCAGCAGACAGGGGGTAGGGGAGACCCAGTACTTC.

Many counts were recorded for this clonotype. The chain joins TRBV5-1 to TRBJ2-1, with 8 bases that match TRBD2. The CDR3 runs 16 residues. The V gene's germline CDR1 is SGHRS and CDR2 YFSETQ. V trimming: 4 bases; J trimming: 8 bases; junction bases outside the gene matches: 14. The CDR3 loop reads CASSLSGTRDFHEQFF. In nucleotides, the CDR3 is TGCGCCAGCAGCCTATCCGGGACTAGGGATTTCCATGAGCAGTTCTTC.

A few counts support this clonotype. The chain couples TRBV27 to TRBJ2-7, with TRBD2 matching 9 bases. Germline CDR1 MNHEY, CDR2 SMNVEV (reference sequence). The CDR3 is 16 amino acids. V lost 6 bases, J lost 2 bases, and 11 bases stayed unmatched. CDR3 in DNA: TGTGCCAGCAGCCCTCGATCCGGGACTAGCCCCTACGAGCAGTACTTC. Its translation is CASSPRSGTSPYEQYF.

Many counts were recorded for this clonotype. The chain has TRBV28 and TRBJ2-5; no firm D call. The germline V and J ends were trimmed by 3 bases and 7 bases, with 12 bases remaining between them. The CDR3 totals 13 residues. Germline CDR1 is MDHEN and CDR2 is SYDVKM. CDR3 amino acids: CASSFGSLGTQYF. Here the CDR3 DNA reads TGTGCCAGCAGTTTTGGCAGCCTAGGGACCCAGTACTTC.

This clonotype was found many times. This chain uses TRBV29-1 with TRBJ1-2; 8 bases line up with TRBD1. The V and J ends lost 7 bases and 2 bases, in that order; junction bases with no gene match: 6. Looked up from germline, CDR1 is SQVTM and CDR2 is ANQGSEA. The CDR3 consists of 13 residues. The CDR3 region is CSAADRENYGYTF. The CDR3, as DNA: TGCAGCGCCGCGGACAGGGAGAACTATGGCTACACCTTC.

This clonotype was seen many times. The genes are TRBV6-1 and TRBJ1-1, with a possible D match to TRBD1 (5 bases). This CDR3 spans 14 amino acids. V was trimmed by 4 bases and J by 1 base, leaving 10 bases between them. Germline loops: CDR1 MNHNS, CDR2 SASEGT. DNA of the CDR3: TGTGCCAGCAGTGGCGGTGGGGCGAACACTGAAGCTTTCTTT. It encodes CASSGGGANTEAFF.

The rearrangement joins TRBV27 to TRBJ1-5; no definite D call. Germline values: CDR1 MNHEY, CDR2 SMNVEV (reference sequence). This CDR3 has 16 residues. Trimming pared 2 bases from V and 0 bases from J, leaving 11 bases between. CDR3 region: CASSLMGGYSNQPQHF. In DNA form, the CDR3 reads TGTGCCAGCAGTTTAATGGGAGGTTATAGCAATCAGCCCCAGCATTTT.

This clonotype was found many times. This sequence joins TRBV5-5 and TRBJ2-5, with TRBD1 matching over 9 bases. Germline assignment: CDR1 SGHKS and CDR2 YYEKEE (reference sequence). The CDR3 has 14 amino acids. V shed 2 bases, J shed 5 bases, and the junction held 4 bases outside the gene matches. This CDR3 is CASSLWTGDETQYF. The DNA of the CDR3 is TGTGCCAGCAGCTTATGGACAGGGGACGAGACCCAGTACTTC.

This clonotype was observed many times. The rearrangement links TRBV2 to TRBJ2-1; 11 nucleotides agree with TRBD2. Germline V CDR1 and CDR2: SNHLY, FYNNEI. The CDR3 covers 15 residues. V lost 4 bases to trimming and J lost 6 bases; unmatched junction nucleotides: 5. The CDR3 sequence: CASSGTSGYPNEQFF. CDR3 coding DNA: TGTGCCAGCAGTGGGACTAGCGGGTACCCCAATGAGCAGTTCTTC.

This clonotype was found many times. The CDR3 DNA reads as TGTGCCAGCAGCTCGACCGGGTTTGATACGCAGTATTTT. As protein: CASSSTGFDTQYF. The chain uses TRBV27 and TRBJ2-3; no reliable D call. This CDR3 spans 13 amino acids. From germline, CDR1 is MNHEY and CDR2 SMNVEV (reference sequence). Trimming took 6 bases from V and 6 from J, leaving 13 bases between them.

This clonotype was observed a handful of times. The CDR3 here is CSARPSQGDGYNEQFF. As DNA, the CDR3 is TGCAGTGCTAGACCCTCTCAGGGGGACGGCTACAATGAGCAGTTCTTC. The chain recombines TRBV20-1 with TRBJ2-1; 7 bases agree with TRBD1. The length of the CDR3 is 16 residues. CDR1 and CDR2 from the germline V gene are DFQATT and SNEGSKA (reference sequence). Germline trimming cut 2 bases from V and 3 bases from J; bases unmatched to any gene: 10.

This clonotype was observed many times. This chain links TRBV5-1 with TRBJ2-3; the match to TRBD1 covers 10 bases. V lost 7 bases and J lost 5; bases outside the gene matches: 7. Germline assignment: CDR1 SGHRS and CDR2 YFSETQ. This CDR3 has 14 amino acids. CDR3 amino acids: CASGPGTGVDTQYF. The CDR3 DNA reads TGCGCCAGCGGTCCCGGGACAGGGGTAGATACGCAGTATTTT.

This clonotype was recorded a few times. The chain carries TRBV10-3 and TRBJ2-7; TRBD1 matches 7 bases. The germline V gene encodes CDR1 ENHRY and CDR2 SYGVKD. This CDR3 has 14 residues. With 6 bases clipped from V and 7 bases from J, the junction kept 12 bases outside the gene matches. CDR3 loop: CAISGTAPLREQYF. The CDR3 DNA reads TGTGCCATCAGCGGGACAGCTCCTCTACGGGAGCAGTACTTC.

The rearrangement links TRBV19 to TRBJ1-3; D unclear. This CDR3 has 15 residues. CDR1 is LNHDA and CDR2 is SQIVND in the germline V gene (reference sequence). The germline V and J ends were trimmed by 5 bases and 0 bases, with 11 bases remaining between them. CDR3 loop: CASSLQVSSGNTIYF. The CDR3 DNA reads TGTGCCAGTAGTCTTCAGGTCTCCTCTGGAAACACCATATATTTT.

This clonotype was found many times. The CDR3 is CASSLDPSYGYTF. The DNA for the CDR3 is TGTGCCAGCAGCTTAGATCCGAGCTATGGCTACACCTTC. This chain uses TRBV7-8 with TRBJ1-2; no clear D. CDR3 length equals 13 residues. V was trimmed by 1 base and J by 4 bases, leaving 7 bases between them. The germline CDR1 and CDR2 sequences are SGHVS and FQNEAQ.

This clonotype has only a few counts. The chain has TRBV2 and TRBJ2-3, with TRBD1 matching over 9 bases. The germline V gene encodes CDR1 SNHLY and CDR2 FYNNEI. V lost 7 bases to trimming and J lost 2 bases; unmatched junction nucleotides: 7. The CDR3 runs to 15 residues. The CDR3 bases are TGTGCCAGCACTACACAGGGGGCTGACACAGATACGCAGTATTTT. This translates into CASTTQGADTDTQYF.

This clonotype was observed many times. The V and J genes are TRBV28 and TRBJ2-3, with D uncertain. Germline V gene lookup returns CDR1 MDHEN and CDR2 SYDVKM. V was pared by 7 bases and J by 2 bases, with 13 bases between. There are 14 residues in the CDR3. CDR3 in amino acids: CASKAVLFTDTQYF. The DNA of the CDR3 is TGTGCCAGCAAGGCGGTCTTGTTCACAGATACGCAGTATTTT.

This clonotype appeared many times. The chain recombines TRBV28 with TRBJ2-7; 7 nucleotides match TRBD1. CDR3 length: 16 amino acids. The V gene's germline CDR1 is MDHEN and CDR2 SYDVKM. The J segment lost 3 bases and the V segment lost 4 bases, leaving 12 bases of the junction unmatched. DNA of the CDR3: TGTGCCAGCAGTTCCCCGGTCCCGACAGGGCTCTACGAGCAGTACTTC. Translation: CASSSPVPTGLYEQYF.

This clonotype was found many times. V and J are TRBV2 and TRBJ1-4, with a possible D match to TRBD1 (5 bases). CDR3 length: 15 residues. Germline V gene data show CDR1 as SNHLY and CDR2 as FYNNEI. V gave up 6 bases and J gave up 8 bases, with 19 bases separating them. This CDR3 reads CASRKAGTELEKLFF. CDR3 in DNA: TGTGCCAGCAGAAAAGCCGGGACGGAACTCGAAAAACTGTTTTTT.